This T cell receptor beta chain was observed in a study of beta chain features in type 1 diabetes. The CDR3 totals 15 residues. Germline CDR1 SEHNR, CDR2 FQNEAQ (reference sequence). Germline trimming cut 4 bases from V and 3 bases from J; bases unmatched to any gene: 9. The sequenced template was cDNA made from the entire isolated RNA. Here immunoSEQ multiplex PCR was the method, and the copy in TCRdb shows in-frame clones only, minus some. The table has over 15,000 clones, roughly 40% seen once. This clone was found once. Antigen unknown. Study-wide results and limits: Moderate but significant shortening of TCRB CDR3s was recorded in all four CD4+ subsets from Type 1 diabetes patients.

This chain links TRBV7-9 with TRBJ2-7; 7 nucleotides agree with TRBD1. Sequencing input: stem cell memory CD4+ T cells from blood. The sequence derives from a woman aged 40 to 50 in good health. As DNA, the CDR3 is TGTGCCAGCAGCTCTTACAGGGGCGCGATCTACGAGCAGTACTTC. Translation gives CASSSYRGAIYEQYF.